The 14 T cell receptor beta chains listed next were all sequenced from one sample in a study of T cells after yellow fever vaccination. TCRdb reanalysed the 5' RACE reads using MiXCR and keeps one entry per CDR3 protein. In the table there are 250,000 or so distinct CDR3 sequences, roughly 3.7% of which are singletons. The sample was PBMCs, taken 15 days after the yellow fever booster vaccination. The receptors come from a man between 18 and 29 years old who received the YFV17D yellow fever vaccine.

This sequence joins TRBV5-1 and TRBJ1-2; no clear D. The length of the CDR3 is 15 residues. CDR1 is SGHRS and CDR2 is YFSETQ in the germline V gene. Trimming left V 0 bases short and J 4 bases short, with 13 bases between. CDR3 sequence reads: CASSLALQAFYGYTF. The CDR3 coding sequence is TGCGCCAGCAGCTTGGCCTTGCAGGCTTTCTATGGCTACACCTTC.

This clonotype has a count of ten or more. The CDR3 DNA is TGTGCCAGCAGCTTACGGGGGGCACAAACAGATACGCAGTATTTT. Protein: CASSLRGAQTDTQYF. The V gene is TRBV7-7, the J gene TRBJ2-3; tentative D call: TRBD2 (7 bases). The CDR3 has 15 amino acids. Trimming stripped 2 bases from V and 3 bases from J, with 12 bases between. In germline, CDR1 is SSHAT, CDR2 FNYEAQ (reference sequence). Full variable domain (missing parts from reference TRBV7-7 and TRBJ2-3): GAGVSQSPRYKVTKRGQDVTLRCDPISSHATLYWYQQALGQGPEFLTYFNYEAQPDKSGLPSDRFSAERPEGSISTLTIQRTEQRDSAMYRCASSLRGAQTDTQYFGPGTRLTVL.

The rearrangement links TRBV19 to TRBJ1-1, with D maybe TRBD1 (5 bases). The V end was cut by 4 bases, the J end by 8 bases, with 20 bases between. This CDR3 is 15 amino acids long. The germline V gene has CDR1 LNHDA and CDR2 SQIVND (reference sequence). The CDR3 loop reads CASSNVGLVGAEAFF. CDR3 bases: TGTGCCAGTAGTAACGTTGGGTTAGTTGGGGCAGAAGCTTTCTTT.

This clonotype was recorded at least ten times. This chain joins TRBV10-3 and TRBJ2-7; perhaps TRBD2 as D (6 bases). The CDR3 is made up of 15 amino acids. Germline CDR1 ENHRY, CDR2 SYGVKD. With 7 bases removed from V and 6 bases from J, the gap between germline ends came to 22 bases. The CDR3 DNA reads as TGTGCCATCACCGAAGGGAGGAACTCCCGCAGCGAGCAGTACTTC. This encodes CAITEGRNSRSEQYF.

This clonotype occurred many times. V usage is TRBV12-3 or TRBV12-4 and J usage is TRBJ1-2; tentatively, D is TRBD1 (5 bases). This CDR3 comprises 13 residues. Trimming took 8 bases from V and 7 from J, leaving 17 bases between them. CDR3 protein: CASWLRAGGGYTF. The CDR3 DNA reads as TGTGCCAGCTGGCTCCGGGCCGGGGGTGGCTACACCTTC.

The table lists this clonotype with many counts. The chain combines TRBV4-1 with TRBJ1-1, with 7 nucleotides matching TRBD1. The germline CDR1 and CDR2 sequences are MGHRA and YSYEKL. The trim removed 0 bases at V and 2 bases at J, leaving 3 bases unmatched. CDR3 size: 15 residues. The CDR3 spells CASSQDTGANTEAFF. The CDR3 region has the DNA TGCGCCAGCAGCCAAGATACAGGGGCAAACACTGAAGCTTTCTTT.

This clonotype has at least ten counts. This chain's CDR3 is CASSQETGDYNEQFF. CDR3 bases: TGTGCCAGCAGCCAAGAGACAGGGGATTACAATGAGCAGTTCTTC. The V and J genes are TRBV4-2 and TRBJ2-1; 8 positions agree with TRBD1. The V gene end was trimmed by 0 bases and the J gene end by 4 bases; junction bases not matched to a gene: 2. Germline V gene sequence: CDR1 LGHNA, CDR2 YNFKEQ. The CDR3 contains 15 residues.

This clonotype appeared a few times. The chain joins TRBV11-2 to TRBJ1-1; a possible D gene is TRBD1 (5 bases). The CDR3 is 16 amino acids. CDR1 is SGHAT and CDR2 is FQNNGV in the germline V gene. The V and J ends lost 2 bases and 5 bases respectively, with 18 bases between them. CDR3 region: CASSLNSPSGLTEAFF. The CDR3 DNA is TGTGCCAGCAGCTTAAATTCTCCCTCGGGGCTTACTGAAGCTTTCTTT.

This clonotype was recorded many times. The CDR3 nucleotides read TGTGCCAGCAGCTCTGGGACAGTTCCCTACGAGCAGTACTTC. The encoded protein is CASSSGTVPYEQYF. The V call is TRBV7-9, the J call TRBJ2-7, with 7 bases fitting TRBD1. Germline values: CDR1 SEHNR, CDR2 FQNEAQ (reference sequence). The CDR3 has 14 residues. The V and J ends lost 4 bases and 2 bases, in that order; junction bases with no gene match: 5.

Ten or more counts support this clonotype. The V call is TRBV5-1, the J call TRBJ2-3, with D unresolved. There are 16 residues in the CDR3. The germline gives CDR1 SGHRS, CDR2 YFSETQ. Trimming took 3 bases from V and 2 from J, leaving 16 bases between them. The CDR3 DNA reads TGCGCCAGCAGCTCTGACATGGGTCGAAACACAGATACGCAGTATTTT. It translates to CASSSDMGRNTDTQYF.

This clonotype was recorded at least ten times. The CDR3 loop reads CASSLSRGGTDTQYF. The CDR3 nucleotides read TGTGCCAGCAGCTTAAGCCGGGGTGGCACAGATACGCAGTATTTT. V is TRBV7-3 and J is TRBJ2-3; tentative D call: TRBD2 (5 bases). Germline V gene sequence: CDR1 SGHTA, CDR2 FQGTGA. This CDR3 region has 15 residues. Trimming removed 1 base at V and 1 base at J, with 9 bases between.

This clonotype occurred many times. The V and J genes are TRBV28 and TRBJ2-1; D may correspond to TRBD1 or TRBD2 (6 bases each). V lost 5 bases, J lost 0 bases, and 14 bases lay in between. Germline loops: CDR1 MDHEN, CDR2 SYDVKM. CDR3 length equals 16 residues. For the CDR3, the DNA is TGTGCCAGCAGTCCCACGGGGGCGAGCTCCTACAATGAGCAGTTCTTC. This sequence encodes CASSPTGASSYNEQFF.

This clonotype occurred many times. The chain couples TRBV11-2 to TRBJ2-3, with TRBD2 matching over 9 bases. Germline CDR1 and CDR2: SGHAT and FQNNGV. Trimming removed 2 bases from V and 1 base from J; junction bases left unmatched: 4. The CDR3 runs to 16 residues. CDR3: CASSLSLAGRTDTQYF. CDR3 in DNA: TGTGCCAGCAGCTTATCGCTAGCGGGGCGCACAGATACGCAGTATTTT. The complete variable domain, with remaining parts taken from reference TRBV11-2 and TRBJ2-3, reads EAGVAQSPRYKIIEKRQSVAFWCNPISGHATLYWYQQILGQGPKLLIQFQNNGVVDDSQLPKDRFSAERLKGVDSTLKIQPAKLEDSAVYLCASSLSLAGRTDTQYFGPGTRLTVL.

This clonotype was found many times. V usage is TRBV7-2 and J usage is TRBJ2-1, with 8 positions matching TRBD2. Losses at the gene ends were 6 bases for V and 3 bases for J; bases not matched to a gene: 10. Germline loops: CDR1 SGHTA, CDR2 FQGNSA. The CDR3 runs to 16 residues. The CDR3 loop is CASRPLSGGGYNEQFF. For the CDR3, the DNA is TGTGCCAGCAGACCCCTCAGCGGGGGCGGCTACAATGAGCAGTTCTTC.